This T cell receptor beta chain was recovered during a study of beta chain features in type 1 diabetes. Study-level points and caveats: Moderate yet significant TCRB CDR3 shortening was seen in Type 1 diabetes patients in all four CD4+ subsets.

V shed 3 bases and J shed 2 bases, with 10 bases lying between them. Per germline, CDR1 KGHSH and CDR2 LQKENI. This CDR3 comprises 14 residues. The sequenced template was cDNA made from the entire isolated RNA. Measured with immunoSEQ multiplex PCR; TCRdb has only the in-frame clones, and not every one. Among hundreds of thousands of clones listed, more than 12% were seen once. This clone was found a few times. Its antigen remains unidentified. The clonotype originates from a man aged 18 to 30 with type 1 diabetes. Sequenced sample: naive CD4+ T cells from blood. The rearrangement joins TRBV18 to TRBJ1-1; D remains unclear. Written as DNA, the CDR3 is TGTGCCAGCTCACCCGCGGTGTACAACACTGAAGCTTTCTTT. Translating gives CASSPAVYNTEAFF.